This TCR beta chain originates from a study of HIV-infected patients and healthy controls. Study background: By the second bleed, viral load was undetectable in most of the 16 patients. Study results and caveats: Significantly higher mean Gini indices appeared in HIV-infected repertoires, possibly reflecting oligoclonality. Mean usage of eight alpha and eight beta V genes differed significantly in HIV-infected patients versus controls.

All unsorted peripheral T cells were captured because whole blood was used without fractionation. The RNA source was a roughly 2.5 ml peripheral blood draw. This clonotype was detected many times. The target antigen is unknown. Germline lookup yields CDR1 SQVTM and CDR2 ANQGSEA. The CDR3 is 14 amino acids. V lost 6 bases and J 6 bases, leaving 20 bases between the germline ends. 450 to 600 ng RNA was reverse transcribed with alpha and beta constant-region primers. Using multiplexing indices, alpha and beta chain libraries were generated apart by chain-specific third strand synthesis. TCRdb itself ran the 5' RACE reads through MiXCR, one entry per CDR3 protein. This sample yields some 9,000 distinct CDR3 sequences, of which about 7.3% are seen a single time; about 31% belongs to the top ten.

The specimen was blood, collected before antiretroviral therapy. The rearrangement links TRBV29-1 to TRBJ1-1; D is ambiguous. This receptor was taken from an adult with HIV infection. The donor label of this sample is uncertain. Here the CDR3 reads CSVCVFAISAEAFF. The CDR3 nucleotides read TGCAGCGTCTGCGTGTTCGCGATTAGCGCTGAAGCTTTCTTT.